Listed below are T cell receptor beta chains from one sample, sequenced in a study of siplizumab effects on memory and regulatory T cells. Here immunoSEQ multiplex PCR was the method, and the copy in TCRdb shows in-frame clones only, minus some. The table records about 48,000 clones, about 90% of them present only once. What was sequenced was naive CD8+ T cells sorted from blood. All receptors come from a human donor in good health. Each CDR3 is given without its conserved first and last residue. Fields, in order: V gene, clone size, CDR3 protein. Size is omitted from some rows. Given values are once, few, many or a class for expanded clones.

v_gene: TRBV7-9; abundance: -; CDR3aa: ASSLGHDEKLF
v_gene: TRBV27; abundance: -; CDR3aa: ATRAEVANTGELF
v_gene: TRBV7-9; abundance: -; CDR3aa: ASSTLPGTPADTQY
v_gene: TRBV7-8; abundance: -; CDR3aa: ASSSGLEFYEQY
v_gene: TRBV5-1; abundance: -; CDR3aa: ASSPGRNTGELF
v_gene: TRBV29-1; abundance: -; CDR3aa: SATPGGPYEQY
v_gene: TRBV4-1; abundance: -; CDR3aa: ASSQETAGVQPQH
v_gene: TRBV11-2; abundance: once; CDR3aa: ASSLDPERLTNTGELF
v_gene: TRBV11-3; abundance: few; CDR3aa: ASSIYRNTEAF
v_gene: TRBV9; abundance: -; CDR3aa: ASSPSPGGIGYGYT
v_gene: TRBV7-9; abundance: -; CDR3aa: ASSPPDRAIFTEAF
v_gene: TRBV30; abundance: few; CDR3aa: AWSLTGRRTEAF
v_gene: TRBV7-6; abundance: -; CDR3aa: ASSRDETYEQY
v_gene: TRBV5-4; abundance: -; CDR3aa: ASSSTASTEAF
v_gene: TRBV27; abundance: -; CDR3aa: ASTPSGGPTDTQY
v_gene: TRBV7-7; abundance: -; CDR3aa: ASSLAYGGLVEETQY
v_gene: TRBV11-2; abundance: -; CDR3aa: ASSLKTGGSYEQY
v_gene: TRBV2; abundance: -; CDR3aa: ASRREPDTQY
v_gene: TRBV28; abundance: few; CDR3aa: ASSPAGLYGYT
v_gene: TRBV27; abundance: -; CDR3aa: ASSSRLAGGPYEQY
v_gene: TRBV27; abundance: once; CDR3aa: ASSLSTLEGDEQF
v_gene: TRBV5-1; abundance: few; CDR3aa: ASSLDSYNEQF
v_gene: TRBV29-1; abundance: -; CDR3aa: SVLTGSYEQY
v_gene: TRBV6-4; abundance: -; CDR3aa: ASSDYGRATDTQY